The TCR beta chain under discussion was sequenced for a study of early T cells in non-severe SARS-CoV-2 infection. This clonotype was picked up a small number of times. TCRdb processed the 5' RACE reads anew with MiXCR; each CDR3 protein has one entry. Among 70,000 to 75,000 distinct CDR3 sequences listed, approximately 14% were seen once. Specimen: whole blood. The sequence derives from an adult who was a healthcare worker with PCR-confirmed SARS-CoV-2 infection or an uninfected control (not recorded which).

The CDR3 DNA sequence: TGTGCCAGCGAAAGGACGCCTGGAAACACCATATATTTT. Its translation: CASERTPGNTIYF. The chain employs TRBV12-3 or TRBV12-4 and TRBJ1-3, with D hard to call. The CDR3 totals 13 residues. Between the trimmed V and J ends, which lost 8 bases and 2 bases, there was a span of 10 bases.